This TCR beta chain was identified during a study of T cell repertoires in cytomegalovirus infection. This clonotype was counted at least ten times. At one boundary the junction diverges from the germline segment, which might be a read error. CDR3 length: 13 amino acids. MiXCR, run by TCRdb on the reads, gives a single entry per CDR3 protein. The table has some 220,000 distinct CDR3 sequences, roughly 12% seen once. This sequence joins TRBV12-3 or TRBV12-4 and TRBJ2-1; D ambiguous. The material sequenced was PBMCs. The TCR was taken from a human donor in good health (CMV status not recorded). Some clones in this sample may be carry-over from other donors' samples. The CDR3 coding sequence is TGTGCCAGCCGTTTCTACAGAAACAATGAGCAGTTCTTC. Protein sequence: CASRFYRNNEQFF.